This TCR beta chain was profiled in a study of shared clonotypes between healthy human individuals. Study background: Sampling drew on donors who were two women and a few men aged 18 to 49.

CDR1 and CDR2 (germline): MNHEY, SMNVEV (reference sequence). The CDR3 has 14 residues. V was shortened by 5 bases and J by 2 bases, with 13 bases between the two germline ends. Deep-level assay runs were performed. The material for each subset, its genomic DNA, was split evenly across several immunoSEQ plates. Here immunoSEQ multiplex PCR was the method, and the copy in TCRdb shows in-frame clones only, minus some. The table has around 1,100,000 clones, 60% to 85% seen once. CD4+ cell separation produced CD45RA+ naive and CD45RA-negative memory subsets. This chain links TRBV27 with TRBJ2-7; D might be TRBD2 (6 bases). The receptor was isolated from a man aged 18-30 years in good health. Some clones in this sample may be carry-over from other donors' samples. Sequencing input: memory CD4+ T cells from PBMCs. Subset specified: CD45RA-negative fraction. DNA of the CDR3: TGTGCCAGCAGTCGTTACGGGAGAACCTACGAGCAGTACTTC. This codes for CASSRYGRTYEQYF.